This TCR beta chain was captured by sequencing in a study of T cell changes during pregnancy in multiple sclerosis. This CDR3 contains 13 residues. Germline CDR1 reads SGDLS; CDR2 reads YYNGEE. Trimming removed 0 bases from V and 6 bases from J, with 8 bases in between. The table came from immunoSEQ multiplex PCR; TCRdb's copy has only in-frame clones and leaves some out. The data show 79,000 or so clones, more than 80% seen once. This TCR derives from a female donor with multiple sclerosis, enrolled in a pregnancy study. The input for sequencing was CD4+ T cells from peripheral blood mononuclear cells, taken before pregnancy. The chain is built from TRBV9 and TRBJ2-3, with D hard to call. The DNA of the CDR3 is TGTGCCAGCAGCGTAGCTTTGCGGGATACGCAGTATTTT. Its protein product is CASSVALRDTQYF. The complete variable domain, with remaining parts taken from reference TRBV9 and TRBJ2-3, reads DSGVTQTPKHLITATGQRVTLRCSPRSGDLSVYWYQQSLDQGLQFLIQYYNGEERAKGNILERFSAQQFPDLHSELNLSSLELGDSALYFCASSVALRDTQYFGPGTRLTVL.